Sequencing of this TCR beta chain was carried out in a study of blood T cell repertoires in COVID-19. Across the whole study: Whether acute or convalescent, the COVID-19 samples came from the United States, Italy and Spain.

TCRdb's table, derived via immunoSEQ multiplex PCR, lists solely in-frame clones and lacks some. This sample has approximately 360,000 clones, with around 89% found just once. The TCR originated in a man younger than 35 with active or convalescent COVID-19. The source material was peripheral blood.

CDR3 amino acids: CASSHWTGRTGELFF. CDR3 in DNA: TGTGCCAGCAGCCATTGGACAGGGAGGACCGGGGAGCTGTTTTTT. The chain is built from TRBV3-1 (or the pseudogene TRBV3-2) and TRBJ2-2, with 8 bases fitting TRBD1. Germline V gene sequence: CDR1 LGHDT, CDR2 YNNKEL (reference sequence). J gave up 5 bases and V 3 bases, and 5 bases lay outside the gene matches. The length of the CDR3 is 15 residues.